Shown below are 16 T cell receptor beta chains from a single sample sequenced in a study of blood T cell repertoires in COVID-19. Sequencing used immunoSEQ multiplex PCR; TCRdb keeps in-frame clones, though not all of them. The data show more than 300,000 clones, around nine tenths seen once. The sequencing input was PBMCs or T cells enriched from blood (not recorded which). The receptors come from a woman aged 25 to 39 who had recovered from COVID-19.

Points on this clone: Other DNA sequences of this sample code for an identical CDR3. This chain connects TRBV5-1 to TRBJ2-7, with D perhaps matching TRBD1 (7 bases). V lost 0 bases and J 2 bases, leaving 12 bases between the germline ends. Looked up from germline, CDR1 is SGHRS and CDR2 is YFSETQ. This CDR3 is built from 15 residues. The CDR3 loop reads CASSLGQGGTYEQYF. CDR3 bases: TGCGCCAGCAGCTTGGGACAGGGAGGCACCTACGAGCAGTACTTC.

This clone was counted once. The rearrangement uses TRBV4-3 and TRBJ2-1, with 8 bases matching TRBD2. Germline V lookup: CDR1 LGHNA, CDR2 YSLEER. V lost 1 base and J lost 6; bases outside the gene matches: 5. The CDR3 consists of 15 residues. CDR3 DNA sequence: TGCGCCAGCAGCCAAGCCGGGGGGGCGTTCAATGAGCAGTTCTTC. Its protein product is CASSQAGGAFNEQFF.

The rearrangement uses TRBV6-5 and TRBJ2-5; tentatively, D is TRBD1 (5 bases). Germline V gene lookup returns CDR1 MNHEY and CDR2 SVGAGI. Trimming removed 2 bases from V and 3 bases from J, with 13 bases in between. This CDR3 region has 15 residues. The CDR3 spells CASSYLGSREETQYF. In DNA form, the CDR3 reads TGTGCCAGCAGTTACCTCGGTAGCAGGGAAGAGACCCAGTACTTC.

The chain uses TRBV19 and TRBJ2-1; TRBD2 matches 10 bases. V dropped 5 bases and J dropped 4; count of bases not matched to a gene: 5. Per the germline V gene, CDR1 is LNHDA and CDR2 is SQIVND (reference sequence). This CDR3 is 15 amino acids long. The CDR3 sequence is CASSPIAGGYNEQFF. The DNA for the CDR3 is TGTGCCAGTAGTCCCATAGCGGGGGGTTACAATGAGCAGTTCTTC. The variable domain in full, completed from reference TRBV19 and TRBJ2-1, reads DGGITQSPKYLFRKEGQNVTLSCEQNLNHDAMYWYRQDPGQGLRLIYYSQIVNDFQKGDIAEGYSVSREKKESFPLTVTSAQKNPTAFYLCASSPIAGGYNEQFFGPGTRLTVL.

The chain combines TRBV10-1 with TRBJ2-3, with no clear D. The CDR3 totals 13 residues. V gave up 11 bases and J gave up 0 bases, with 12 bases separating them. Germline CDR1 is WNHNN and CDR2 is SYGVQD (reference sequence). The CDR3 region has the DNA TGCGCCTGCTATGTTCCTAGCACAGATACGCAGTATTTT. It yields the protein CACYVPSTDTQYF.

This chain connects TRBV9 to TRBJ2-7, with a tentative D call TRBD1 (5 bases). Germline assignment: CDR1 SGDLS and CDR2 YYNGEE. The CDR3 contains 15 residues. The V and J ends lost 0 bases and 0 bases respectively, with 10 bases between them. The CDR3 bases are TGTGCCAGCAGCGTAGAATTAGGGGTCTCCTACGAGCAGTACTTC. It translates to CASSVELGVSYEQYF.

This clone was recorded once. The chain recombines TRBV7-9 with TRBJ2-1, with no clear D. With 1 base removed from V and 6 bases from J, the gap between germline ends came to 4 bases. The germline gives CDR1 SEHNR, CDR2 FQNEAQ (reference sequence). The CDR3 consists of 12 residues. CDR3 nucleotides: TGTGCCAGCAGCTTAGACTTCAATGAGCAGTTCTTC. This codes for CASSLDFNEQFF.

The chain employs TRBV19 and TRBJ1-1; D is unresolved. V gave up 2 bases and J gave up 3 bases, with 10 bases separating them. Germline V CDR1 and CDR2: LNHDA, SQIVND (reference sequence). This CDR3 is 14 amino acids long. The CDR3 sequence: CASSIQVVDTEAFF. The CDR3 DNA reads TGTGCCAGTAGTATACAGGTAGTCGACACTGAAGCTTTCTTT.

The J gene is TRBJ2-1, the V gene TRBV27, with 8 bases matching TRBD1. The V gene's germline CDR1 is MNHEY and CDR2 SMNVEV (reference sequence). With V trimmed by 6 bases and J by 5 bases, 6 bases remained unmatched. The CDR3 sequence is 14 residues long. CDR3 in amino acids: CASSSDRGNNEQFF. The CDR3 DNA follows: TGTGCCAGCAGCTCAGACAGGGGCAACAATGAGCAGTTCTTC.

The CDR3 sequence is CASQTGPFSYNSPLHF. CDR3 coding DNA: TGTGCCAGTCAAACAGGGCCCTTCTCCTATAATTCACCCCTCCACTTT. The chain couples TRBV3-1 (or the pseudogene TRBV3-2) to TRBJ1-6; D may be TRBD1 (6 bases). This CDR3 is built from 16 residues. V lost 9 bases and J lost 0, with 15 bases in between. Germline V gives CDR1 LGHDT, CDR2 YNNKEL (reference sequence).

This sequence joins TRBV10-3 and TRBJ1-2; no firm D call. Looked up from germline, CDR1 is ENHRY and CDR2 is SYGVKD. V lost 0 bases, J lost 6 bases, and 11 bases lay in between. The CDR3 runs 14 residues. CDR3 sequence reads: CAISESEGMDGYTF. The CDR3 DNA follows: TGTGCCATCAGTGAGTCGGAGGGCATGGATGGCTACACCTTC.

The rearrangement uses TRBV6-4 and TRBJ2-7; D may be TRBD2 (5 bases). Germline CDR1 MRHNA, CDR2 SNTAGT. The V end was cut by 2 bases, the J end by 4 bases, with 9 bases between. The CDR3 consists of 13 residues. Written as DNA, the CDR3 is TGTGCCAGCAGTGACGGCCCGGGATACGAGCAGTACTTC. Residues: CASSDGPGYEQYF.

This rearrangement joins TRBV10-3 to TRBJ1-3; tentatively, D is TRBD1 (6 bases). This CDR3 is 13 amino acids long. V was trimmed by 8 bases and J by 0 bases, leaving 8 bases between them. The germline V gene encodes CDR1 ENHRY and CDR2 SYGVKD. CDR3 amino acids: CAIGGSSGNTIYF. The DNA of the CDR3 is TGTGCCATCGGGGGCAGCTCTGGAAACACCATATATTTT.

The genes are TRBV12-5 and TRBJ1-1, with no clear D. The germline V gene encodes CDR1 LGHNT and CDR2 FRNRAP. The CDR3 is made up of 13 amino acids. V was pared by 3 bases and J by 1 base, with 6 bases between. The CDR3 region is CASGFLWNTEAFF. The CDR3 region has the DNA TGTGCTAGTGGTTTTTTATGGAACACTGAAGCTTTCTTT.

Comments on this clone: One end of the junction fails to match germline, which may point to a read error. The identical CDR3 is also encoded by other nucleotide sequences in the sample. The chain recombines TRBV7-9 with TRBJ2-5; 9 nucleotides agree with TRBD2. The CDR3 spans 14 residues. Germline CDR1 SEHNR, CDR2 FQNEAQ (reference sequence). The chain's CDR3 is CASSSTSGKETQYF. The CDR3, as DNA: TGTGCCAGCAGCTCGACTAGCGGAAAAGAGACCCAATACTTC.

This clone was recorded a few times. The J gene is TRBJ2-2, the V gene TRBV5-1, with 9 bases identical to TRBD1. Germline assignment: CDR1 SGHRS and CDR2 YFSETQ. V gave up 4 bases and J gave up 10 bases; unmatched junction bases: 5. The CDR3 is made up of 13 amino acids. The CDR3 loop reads CASSPGTGMELFF. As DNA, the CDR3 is TGCGCCAGCAGCCCCGGGACAGGGATGGAGCTGTTTTTT.